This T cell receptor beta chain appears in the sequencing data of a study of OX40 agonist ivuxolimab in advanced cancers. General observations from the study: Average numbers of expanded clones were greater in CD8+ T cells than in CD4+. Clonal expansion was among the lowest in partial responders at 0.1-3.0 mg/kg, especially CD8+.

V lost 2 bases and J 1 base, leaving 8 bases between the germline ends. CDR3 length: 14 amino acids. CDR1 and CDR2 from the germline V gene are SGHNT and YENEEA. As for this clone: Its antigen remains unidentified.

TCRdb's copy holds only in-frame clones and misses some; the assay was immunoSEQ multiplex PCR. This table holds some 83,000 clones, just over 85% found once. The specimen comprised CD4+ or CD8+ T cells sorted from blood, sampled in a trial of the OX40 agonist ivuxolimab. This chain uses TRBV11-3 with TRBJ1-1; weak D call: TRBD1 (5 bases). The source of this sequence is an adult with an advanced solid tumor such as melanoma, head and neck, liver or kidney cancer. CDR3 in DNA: TGTGCCAGCAGCTTACCTACAGGGAACACTGAAGCTTTCTTT. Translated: CASSLPTGNTEAFF.